A selection of T cell receptor beta chains follows, all from one sample in a study of post-analysis software for immune sequencing data. TCRdb re-called the PCR reads through MiXCR, storing one row per CDR3 protein. The top ten hold approximately 1.7% of the sample, which has 450,000 to 650,000 distinct CDR3 sequences, 44% seen once. Sequencing was carried out using blood. These TCRs come from a girl aged 10-17 years with multiple sclerosis. The CDR3 runs from the conserved cysteine through the conserved F or W. The D gene is left open where the match is weak. Size tells how often a clone was seen (once, few, many) or the class of an expanded clone, and some rows leave it out.

-	TRBJ2-7	TRBD2	TRBV7-2	TGTGCCAGCAGCTTAGGGTCAGCGGGAGGGATGTACGAGCAGTACTTC	CASSLGSAGGMYEQYF
once	TRBJ2-3	-	TRBV7-2	TGTGCCAGCAGCAAGGGGAGGGGGCCACAGAGAGATACGCAATATTTT	CASSKGRGPQRDTQYF
-	TRBJ2-1	-	TRBV12-3/TRBV12-4	TGTGCCAGCAGTTTAGCGGGAGGTGTCCCGTTCTTC	CASSLAGGVPFF
-	TRBJ2-6	TRBD1	TRBV5-1	TGCGCCAGCAGTAAGGGACAGCGTCGCTCTGGGGCCAACGTCCTGACTTTC	CASSKGQRRSGANVLTF
-	TRBJ2-7	TRBD1	TRBV12-3/TRBV12-4	TGTGCCAGCAGCCCACAGGGGATCCACGAGCAGTACTTC	CASSPQGIHEQYF
few	TRBJ2-3	TRBD2	TRBV5-1	TGCGCCAGCAGCCCAACCCTAGCGGGGGGAACAGATACGCAGTATTTT	CASSPTLAGGTDTQYF
-	TRBJ2-1	TRBD1	TRBV29-1	TGCAGCGTGGGGACAGGGTTGGTAAGAAATGAGCGGTTCTTC	CSVGTGLVRNERFF
-	TRBJ1-1	TRBD1	TRBV30	TGTGCCTGGAGTGTGGGACAGGGGGATGAAGCTTTCTTT	CAWSVGQGDEAFF
-	TRBJ1-5	-	TRBV6-1	TGTGCCAGCCAACTAGGGGAGTCCCACTACTCACACAATCAGCCCCAGCATTTT	CASQLGESHYSHNQPQHF
-	TRBJ1-4	-	TRBV5-6	TGTGCCAGCAGCTTGGGGACGTCCAGGGGTGAAAAACTGTTTTTT	CASSLGTSRGEKLFF
-	TRBJ2-5	-	TRBV6-1	TGTGCCAGCAGAACTCCGAGGGGGACCCAGTACTTC	CASRTPRGTQYF
once	TRBJ2-7	-	TRBV5-5	TGTGCCAGCAGCGGGCGTAGCGAGGTCGAGCAGTACTTC	CASSGRSEVEQYF
-	TRBJ1-4	-	TRBV4-2	TGTGCCAGCAGCCAAGATAGCGCAGGGAAGGGCCATCATGAAAAACTGTTTTTT	CASSQDSAGKGHHEKLFF
-	TRBJ2-7	-	TRBV12-3/TRBV12-4	TGTGCCAGCAGTTTCGACTCGGGGTACGAGCAGTACTTC	CASSFDSGYEQYF
few	TRBJ2-2	-	TRBV10-3	TGTGCCATCAGTGAGTCTCGGGGGAACACCGGGGAGCTGTTTTTT	CAISESRGNTGELFF
few	TRBJ2-1	-	TRBV20-1	TGCAGTGCCTGGAGGGGGGGGGACAATGAGCAGTTCTTC	CSAWRGGDNEQFF
-	TRBJ2-1	TRBD2	TRBV6-4	TGTGCCAGCAGCCGACTAGCAGATGGAGGCTATGAGCAGTTCTTC	CASSRLADGGYEQFF
-	TRBJ2-7	TRBD2	TRBV7-9	TGTGCCAGCAGTTGGGATTCCGGGGGGTACTACGAGCAGTACTTC	CASSWDSGGYYEQYF
many	TRBJ1-1	-	TRBV12-3/TRBV12-4	TGTGCCAGCAGTCTGGGAAGGACTGAAGCTTTCTTT	CASSLGRTEAFF
-	TRBJ2-7	-	TRBV7-6	TGTGCCAGCAGCTTAGCCTCTACCTCCGGCTACGAGCAGTACTTC	CASSLASTSGYEQYF
-	TRBJ1-2	TRBD1	TRBV7-2	TGTGCCAGCGGGGACAGTTCCTATGGCTACACCTTC	CASGDSSYGYTF
-	TRBJ2-1	TRBD1	TRBV6-1	TGTGCCAGCAGTCGGACAGGGGTGGAGCAGTTCTTC	CASSRTGVEQFF
-	TRBJ1-1	TRBD1	TRBV10-3	TGTGCCACGGGGACAGCGAACACTGAAGCTTTCTTT	CATGTANTEAFF
-	TRBJ2-3	TRBD1	TRBV29-1	TGCAGCGCCCCAGGGGGCGCAAAGAGGGATACGCAGTATTTT	CSAPGGAKRDTQYF
few	TRBJ2-1	-	TRBV27	TGTGCCAGCCGAAACCTGGGGACTGCACAGGGGAGGCAGTTCTTC	CASRNLGTAQGRQFF
-	TRBJ2-1	-	TRBV27	TGTGCCAGCAGTTTATTTTGGGGGCGAAATGAGCAGTTCTTC	CASSLFWGRNEQFF
few	TRBJ2-3	-	TRBV6-6	TGTGCCAGCAGTTACAAAGCGGTGGTTCAGAGTACGCAGTATTTT	CASSYKAVVQSTQYF
-	TRBJ1-2	-	TRBV5-1	TGCGCCAGCAGCTTGGCGGCGGAGACCGGCTACACCTTC	CASSLAAETGYTF
-	TRBJ2-7	-	TRBV20-1	TGCAGTGCTCAACGAGGCGGCAACTCCTACGAGCAGTACTTC	CSAQRGGNSYEQYF
-	TRBJ2-3	TRBD2	TRBV6-1	TGTGCCAGCAGACCAGGGAGGGACTTCACAGATACGCAGTATTTT	CASRPGRDFTDTQYF
few	TRBJ2-7	TRBD1	TRBV12-3/TRBV12-4	TGTGCCAGCCGAGGACAGGGAGTAGGCGAGCAGTACTTC	CASRGQGVGEQYF
-	TRBJ2-7	TRBD2	TRBV12-3/TRBV12-4	TGTGCCAGCACTGCCGGACTAGCGGGCGACGAGCAGTACTTC	CASTAGLAGDEQYF
few	TRBJ2-3	TRBD2	TRBV29-1	TGCAGCGTCATATTATTGGGAGGGAGCACAGATACGCAGTATTTT	CSVILLGGSTDTQYF
-	TRBJ2-7	TRBD2	TRBV7-2	TGTGCCAGCAGCACTGGACTAGCGTTTAACTACGAGCAGTACTTC	CASSTGLAFNYEQYF
few	TRBJ2-3	TRBD1	TRBV12-3/TRBV12-4	TGTGCCAGCAGTTTAGAACAGGGGGTTCTCGATACGCAGTATTTT	CASSLEQGVLDTQYF
-	TRBJ2-3	-	TRBV7-2	TGTGCCAGGGCCAAGGGCCCAGATACGCAGTATTTT	CARAKGPDTQYF
-	TRBJ2-5	TRBD2	TRBV7-2	TGTGCCAGCGGAACCCGGACTAGCGGGGGGCAAGAGACCCAGTACTTC	CASGTRTSGGQETQYF
-	TRBJ2-1	-	TRBV20-1	TGCAGTGCTAGAGTCCCTGAACGAGGCAATGAGCAGTTCTTC	CSARVPERGNEQFF
-	TRBJ2-1	-	TRBV29-1	TGCAGCGCTCAAGCAGGAGTGCAGTTCTTC	CSAQAGVQFF
once	TRBJ2-7	TRBD2	TRBV20-1	TGCAGTGCTAGCCCCGGGAGGGGGACCCCTCTCGAGCAGTACTTC	CSASPGRGTPLEQYF